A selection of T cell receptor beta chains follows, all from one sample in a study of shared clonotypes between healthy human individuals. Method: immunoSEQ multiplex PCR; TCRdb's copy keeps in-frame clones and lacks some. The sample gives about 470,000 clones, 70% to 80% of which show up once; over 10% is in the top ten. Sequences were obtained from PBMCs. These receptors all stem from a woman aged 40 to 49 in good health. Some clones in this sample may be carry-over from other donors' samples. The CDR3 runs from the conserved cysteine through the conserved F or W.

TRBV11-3	CASSFWMTGATGELFF
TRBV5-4	CASSSHPGEAYEQYF
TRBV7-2	CASSLGTGGGYGYTF
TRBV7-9	CASSLARSNTEAFF
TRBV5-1	CASSFGTGQETQYF
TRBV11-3	CASSPRQENEKLFF
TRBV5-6	CASSVGGGRRTEAFF
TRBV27	CASRSQPYNEQFF
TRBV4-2	CASSQDLVLAGADTQYF
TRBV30	CAWSPPTDTQYF
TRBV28	CASSSGQKQFF
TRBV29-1	CSVDFSGDGYGYTF
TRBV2	CASSAGRALTGELFF
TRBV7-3	CASSSRGGASYNEQFF
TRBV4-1	CASSPIPGLVGFVRKYF
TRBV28	CASRSSSYEQYF
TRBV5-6	CASSLAANTEAFF
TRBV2	CASSDSANYGYTF
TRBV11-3	CASSPPGGSAYNEQFF
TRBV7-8	CASSFETSGSYEQYF
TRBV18	CASSPVREGHNEQFF
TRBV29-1	CSGGWDTEAFF
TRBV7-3	CASSLGPRREQFF
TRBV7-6	CASSLGVQPNQPQHF
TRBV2	CASSDSLGPQQPQHF
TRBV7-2	CASRKLAGYEQYF
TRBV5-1	CASSWASGRALDTQYF
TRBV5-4	CASSGAGGGQETQYF
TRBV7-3	CASSSGGRGTGELFF
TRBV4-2	CASSQVWDRASGANVLTF
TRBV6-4	CASRRDEADTQYF
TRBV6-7	CASSLTGGPPPAGYEQYF
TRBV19	CASSIGQANTEAFF
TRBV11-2	CASSPQAGEQYF
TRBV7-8	CASSLGPGRETEQYF
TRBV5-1	CASSLEGPSGRRGYTF
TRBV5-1	CASSIGTSGYNEQFF
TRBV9	CASSVGPRPDTQYF
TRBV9	CASSVGGSGSYEQYF
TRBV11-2	CASYEQYF
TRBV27	CASSLTVGNTEAFF